Following are 8 T cell receptor beta chains from one sample sequenced in a study of graft-versus-host responses after intestinal transplantation. Using immunoSEQ multiplex PCR, the repertoire was profiled, and TCRdb retains in-frame clones only, with some absent. The data show 6,500 to 9,000 clones, 85% to 95% seen once. The sample here was PBMCs, taken 11 days after intestinal transplantation. These receptors all stem from a human patient who received an intestinal transplant, so some T cells may come from the graft donor.

The J gene is TRBJ1-2, the V gene TRBV28; D is ambiguous. V lost 8 bases to trimming and J lost 0 bases, with 16 bases between them. Germline assignment: CDR1 MDHEN and CDR2 SYDVKM. The CDR3 length is 15 residues. CDR3 nucleotides: TGTGCCAGCGCGATATCTTTGTATTCTAACTATGGCTACACCTTC. Protein sequence: CASAISLYSNYGYTF.

This sequence joins TRBV30 and TRBJ2-5; D may be TRBD2 (6 bases). V was trimmed by 2 bases and J by 4 bases, leaving 20 bases between them. CDR3 length: 16 residues. In germline, CDR1 is GTSNPN, CDR2 SVGIG (reference sequence). This CDR3 reads CAWSHSFGGKGETQYF. The CDR3, as DNA: TGTGCCTGGAGTCACTCCTTCGGGGGAAAGGGAGAGACCCAGTACTTC.

V and J are TRBV28 and TRBJ1-2, with D tentatively TRBD1 (5 bases). This CDR3 has 13 amino acids. Germline V gene sequence: CDR1 MDHEN, CDR2 SYDVKM. V dropped 3 bases and J dropped 4 bases, with 9 bases sitting between them. CDR3: CASSFGGLYGYTF. The CDR3 coding sequence is TGTGCCAGCAGTTTCGGGGGACTCTATGGCTACACCTTC.

The genes are TRBV6-5 and TRBJ2-5; 10 bases line up with TRBD2. After removal of 6 bases from V and 5 bases from J, the junction contained 9 bases not matched to a gene. CDR3 size: 15 residues. Germline V gives CDR1 MNHEY, CDR2 SVGAGI. CDR3 nucleotides: TGTGCCAGCAGCACCGGGACTAGCGTTGGTGAGACCCAGTACTTC. It codes for CASSTGTSVGETQYF.

The J gene is TRBJ2-3, the V gene TRBV7-6; D possibly corresponds to TRBD2 (5 bases). Deletions cut 1 base from V and 1 base from J, with 12 bases between. The length of the CDR3 is 16 residues. Germline CDR1 SGHVS, CDR2 FNYEAQ. The CDR3 DNA follows: TGTGCCAGCAGCTTAGGGGTGGGAGAGGGCACAGATACGCAGTATTTT. Its protein product is CASSLGVGEGTDTQYF.

There are a few counts of this clone. The gene calls are TRBV18 and TRBJ2-1; 8 positions agree with TRBD2. Germline V gives CDR1 KGHSH, CDR2 LQKENI. Trimming took 2 bases from V and 7 from J; bases not matched to a gene: 7. The CDR3 is 15 amino acids. CDR3 sequence (DNA): TGTGCCAGCTCACCAAGGAGCGGGAGCGGGAATGAGCAGTTCTTC. Protein product: CASSPRSGSGNEQFF.

The V gene is TRBV4-1, the J gene TRBJ1-2; D unclear. The germline V gene has CDR1 MGHRA and CDR2 YSYEKL. V shed 1 base and J shed 0 bases, with 18 bases lying between them. CDR3 length equals 18 residues. The CDR3 sequence is CASSQVSTRHGTNYGYTF. As DNA, the CDR3 is TGCGCCAGCAGCCAAGTCTCGACAAGGCACGGTACTAACTATGGCTACACCTTC.

The CDR3: CASSERQGLSPQHF. The CDR3 DNA reads as TGTGCCAGCAGTGAACGGCAGGGTTTATCCCCCCAGCATTTT. The chain combines TRBV2 with TRBJ1-5; D may be TRBD1 (5 bases). CDR1 is SNHLY and CDR2 is FYNNEI in the germline V gene. V gave up 2 bases and J gave up 10 bases, with 15 bases separating them. CDR3 length: 14 amino acids.